This TCR beta chain was recorded in a study of human thymus T cells (dated by TCRdb to 2020 to 2022). As for the study more broadly: The study described the TCR alpha and beta repertoires in about 8 infant thymus samples and four matching peripheral blood samples. Donor ages ranged from about 6 to 244 days, and the cohort comprised about six male and two female infants.

Thymus tissue was collected as surgical resects that were removed during corrective cardiac surgery. The donors were immunologically healthy infants in Finland who had open corrective cardiac surgery for congenital heart defects. Thymocytes were freed from the tissue by mechanical means and kept at -70 degrees C as pellets of roughly 8.5-31 million cells. A QIAsymphony instrument was used to extract genomic DNA from the frozen cell pellets. Turning to this clone: The antigen this receptor binds is unknown. No much larger clone exists at a distance of one base, and base qualities are not known.

General conclusions and limits of the study: On average, thymus samples gave 750,000 to 1,000,000 unique TCRB clonotypes, whereas blood samples gave about 92,000. The related research reported highly overlapping thymic TCR repertoires among unrelated individuals. Biased V and J gene segment usage appeared to be present in both thymic and peripheral blood repertoires.

The immunoSEQ multiplex PCR assay was used to amplify the TCRB and TCRAD loci from a standardized quantity of quality-controlled genomic DNA. The amplicons covered the V(D)J region and were long enough to include the CDR3 and to identify the V and J genes. Amplicon sequencing was performed on an Illumina platform through the commercial immunoSEQ service. The source study handled its data this way. Corrections for primer bias and sequencing errors followed previously described methods, while TCRAD and TCRB definitions were based on the IMGT database. Repertoires were analysed with immunoSEQ Analyzer 3.0 and VDJTools, covering basic statistics, V/J segment usage, diversity estimates, rarefaction and pairwise overlap. Diversity was estimated with Chao1, ChaoE, Efron-Thisted, Shannon and inverse Simpson indices, and also on datasets down-sampled to the smallest sample. For repertoire overlap, CDR3 nucleotide sequence, V gene and J gene had to match strictly, and clustering was done by Jaccard-based multidimensional scaling. The source is immuneACCESS, and TCRdb retained only in-frame sequences with V and J called. Part of the clones is not carried over; for the studies checked, unresolved V genes explain less than half of this, and the remainder is unexplained. V, J and clone size reflect that table, while D and trimming were determined from the DNA. This sample has tens of thousands of clones in its table, and 85% to 95% of those were observed once. The ten largest clones represent approximately 0.031% of the sample.

The source material was thymus tissue. The receptor was derived from a girl less than two years old with a congenital heart defect but otherwise immunologically healthy.

The CDR3 amino acid sequence is: CSVETQGLGEQYF. In nucleotide form, the sequence is TGCAGCGTTGAAACACAGGGGTTGGGGGAGCAGTACTTC. The rearrangement combines TRBV29-1 with TRBJ2-7, with TRBD1 identical over 7 junction bases. V lost 2 bases and J lost 7 bases, and the count of bases not matched to a germline gene is 8. CDR1 and CDR2 were assigned from the germline V gene as SQVTM and ANQGSEA. The CDR3 holds 13 amino acids from the cysteine to the phenylalanine. This entry keeps only the CDR3 DNA: 39 bases, framed from base 1.